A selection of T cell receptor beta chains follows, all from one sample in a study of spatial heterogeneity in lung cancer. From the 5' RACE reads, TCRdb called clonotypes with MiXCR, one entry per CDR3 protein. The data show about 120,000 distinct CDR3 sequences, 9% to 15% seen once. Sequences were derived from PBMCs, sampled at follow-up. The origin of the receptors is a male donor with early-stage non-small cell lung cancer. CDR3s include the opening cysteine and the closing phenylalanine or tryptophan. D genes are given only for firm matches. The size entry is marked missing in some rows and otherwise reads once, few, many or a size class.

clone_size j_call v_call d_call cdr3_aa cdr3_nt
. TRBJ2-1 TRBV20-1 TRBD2 CSARPFSGGAYNEQFF TGCAGTGCTAGGCCCTTCAGCGGGGGGGCCTACAATGAGCAGTTCTTC
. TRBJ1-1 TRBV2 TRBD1 CASSSQGADTEAFF TGTGCCAGCAGTTCACAGGGGGCGGACACTGAAGCTTTCTTT
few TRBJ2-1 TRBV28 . CASTWGSNEQFF TGTGCCAGCACCTGGGGTAGCAATGAGCAGTTCTTC
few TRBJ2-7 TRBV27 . CASSVSRGYEQYF TGTGCCAGCAGTGTATCTAGGGGATACGAGCAGTACTTC
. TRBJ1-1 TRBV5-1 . CASSRLQNTEAFF TGCGCCAGCAGCCGACTCCAGAACACTGAAGCTTTCTTT
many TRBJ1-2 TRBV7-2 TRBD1 CASSLGARDRGSF TGTGCCAGCAGCTTAGGGGCACGGGACAGGGGCTCCTTC
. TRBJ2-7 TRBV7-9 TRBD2 CASSHTRLADYEQYF TGTGCCAGCAGCCACACCCGGCTAGCGGACTACGAGCAGTACTTC
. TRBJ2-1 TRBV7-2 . CASSLEVGSYNEQFF TGTGCCAGCAGCCTGGAGGTCGGTTCCTACAATGAGCAGTTCTTC
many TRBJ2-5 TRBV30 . CAWNLGGQTQYF TGTGCCTGGAACCTCGGGGGGCAGACCCAGTACTTC
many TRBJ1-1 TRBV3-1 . CASSPEGGRLAFF TGTGCCAGCAGCCCTGAGGGGGGCAGGCTAGCTTTCTTT
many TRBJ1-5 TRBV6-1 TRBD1 CASSAGQGPGQPQHF TGTGCCAGCAGTGCCGGACAGGGGCCCGGGCAGCCCCAGCATTTT
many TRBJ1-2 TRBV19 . CASSTVYGGGYTF TGTGCCAGTAGTACCGTTTACGGGGGTGGCTACACCTTC
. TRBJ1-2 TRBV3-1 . CASSQAFGPYGYTF TGTGCCAGCAGCCAAGCTTTTGGACCCTATGGCTACACCTTC
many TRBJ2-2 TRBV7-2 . CASSLSIGELFF TGTGCCAGCAGCTTATCTATCGGGGAGCTGTTTTTT
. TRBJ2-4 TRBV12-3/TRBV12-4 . CASGEVKNIQYF TGTGCCAGCGGCGAAGTTAAAAACATTCAGTACTTC
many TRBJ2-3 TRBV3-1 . CASSQGGLTGSRADTQYF TGTGCCAGCAGCCAAGGTGGTCTGACAGGCTCTCGGGCGGATACGCAGTATTTT
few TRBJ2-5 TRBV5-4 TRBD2 CASSRNTGGQETQYF TGTGCCAGCAGCCGGAATACGGGGGGACAAGAGACCCAGTACTTC
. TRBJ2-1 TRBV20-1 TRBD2 CSADLGLAGGSSYNEQFF TGCAGTGCTGACTTAGGACTAGCGGGGGGAAGCTCCTACAATGAGCAGTTCTTC
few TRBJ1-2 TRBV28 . CATQASLSNYGYTF TGTGCCACCCAGGCTAGCCTTTCTAACTATGGCTACACCTTC
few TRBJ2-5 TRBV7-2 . CASSFGGTQETQYF TGTGCCAGCAGCTTTGGGGGGACCCAAGAGACCCAGTACTTC
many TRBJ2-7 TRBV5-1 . CASSFQGPGSYEQYF TGCGCCAGCAGCTTTCAGGGGCCTGGCTCCTACGAGCAGTACTTC
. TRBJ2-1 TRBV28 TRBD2 CASSLPGTSGRNEQFF TGTGCCAGCAGTCTACCCGGGACTAGCGGGCGCAATGAGCAGTTCTTC
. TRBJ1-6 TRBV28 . CAGDSCLYNSPLHF TGTGCGGGGGACTCGTGCTTATATAATTCACCCCTCCACTTT
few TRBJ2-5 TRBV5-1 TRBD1 CASSLSGTGSQETQYF TGCGCCAGCAGCTTAAGTGGGACAGGGAGCCAAGAGACCCAGTACTTC
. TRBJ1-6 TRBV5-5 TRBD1 CASSLVGRGNNSPLHF TGTGCCAGCAGCTTGGTTGGCAGGGGGAATAATTCACCCCTCCACTTT
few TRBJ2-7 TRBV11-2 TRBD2 CASSLDLRTSGGLSIQQYF TGTGCCAGCAGCTTAGATCTGCGGACTAGCGGGGGCCTTAGTATTCAGCAGTACTTC
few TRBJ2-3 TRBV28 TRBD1 CASSIAGTGGTDTQYF TGTGCCAGCAGTATCGCCGGGACAGGGGGCACAGATACGCAGTATTTT
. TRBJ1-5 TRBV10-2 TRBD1 CASSGTRQGGQPQHF TGCGCCAGCAGTGGGACCCGACAGGGCGGGCAGCCCCAGCATTTT
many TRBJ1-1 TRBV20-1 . CSAREYGRANTEAFF TGCAGTGCTAGAGAATACGGCCGGGCGAACACTGAAGCTTTCTTT
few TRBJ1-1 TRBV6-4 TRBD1 CASIGQGGTEAFF TGTGCCAGCATTGGACAGGGCGGCACTGAAGCTTTCTTT
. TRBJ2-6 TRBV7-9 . CASSLSISGANVLTF TGTGCCAGCAGCTTAAGTATCTCTGGGGCCAACGTCCTGACTTTC
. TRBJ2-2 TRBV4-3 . CASSLRARTGNTGELFF TGCGCCAGCAGCCTCCGGGCCCGGACTGGGAACACCGGGGAGCTGTTTTTT
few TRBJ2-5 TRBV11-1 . CASSPRIQETQYF TGTGCCAGCAGCCCCCGAATCCAAGAGACCCAGTACTTC